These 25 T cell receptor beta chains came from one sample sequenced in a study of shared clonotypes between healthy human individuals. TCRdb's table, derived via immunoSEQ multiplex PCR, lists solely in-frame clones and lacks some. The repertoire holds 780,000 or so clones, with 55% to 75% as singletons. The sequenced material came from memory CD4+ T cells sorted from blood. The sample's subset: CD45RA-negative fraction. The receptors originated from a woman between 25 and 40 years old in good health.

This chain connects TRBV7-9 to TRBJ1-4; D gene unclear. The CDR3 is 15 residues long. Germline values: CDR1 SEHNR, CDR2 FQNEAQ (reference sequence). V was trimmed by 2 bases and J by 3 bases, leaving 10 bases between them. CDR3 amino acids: CASSLNMWSNEKLFF. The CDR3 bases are TGTGCCAGCAGCTTAAATATGTGGTCTAATGAAAAACTGTTTTTT. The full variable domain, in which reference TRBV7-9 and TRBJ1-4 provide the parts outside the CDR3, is DTGVSQNPRHKITKRGQNVTFRCDPISEHNRLYWYRQTLGQGPEFLTYFQNEAQLEKSRLLSDRFSAERPKGSFSTLEIQRTEQGDSAMYLCASSLNMWSNEKLFFGSGTQLSVL.

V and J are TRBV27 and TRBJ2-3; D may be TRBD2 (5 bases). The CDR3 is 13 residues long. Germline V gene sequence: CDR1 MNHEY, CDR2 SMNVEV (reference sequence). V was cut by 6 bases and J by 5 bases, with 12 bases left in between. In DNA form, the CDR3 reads TGTGCCAGCAGCCGAATAGGGAGAGATACGCAGTATTTT. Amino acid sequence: CASSRIGRDTQYF.

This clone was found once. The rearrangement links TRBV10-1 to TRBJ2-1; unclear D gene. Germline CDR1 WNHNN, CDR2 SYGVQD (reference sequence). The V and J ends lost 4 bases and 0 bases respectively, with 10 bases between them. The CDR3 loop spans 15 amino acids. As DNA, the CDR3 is TGCGCCAGCAGTGGTCACGAGAGCTCCTACAATGAGCAGTTCTTC. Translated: CASSGHESSYNEQFF.

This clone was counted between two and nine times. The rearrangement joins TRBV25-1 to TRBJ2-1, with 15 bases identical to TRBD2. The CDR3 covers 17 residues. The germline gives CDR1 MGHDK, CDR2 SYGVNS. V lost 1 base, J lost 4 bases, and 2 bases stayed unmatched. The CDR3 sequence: CASSESGLAGGYNEQFF. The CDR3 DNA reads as TGTGCCAGCAGTGAATCCGGACTAGCGGGAGGGTACAATGAGCAGTTCTTC.

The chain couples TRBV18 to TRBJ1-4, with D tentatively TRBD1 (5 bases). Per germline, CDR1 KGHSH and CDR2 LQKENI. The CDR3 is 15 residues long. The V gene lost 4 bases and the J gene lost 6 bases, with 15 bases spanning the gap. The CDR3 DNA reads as TGTGCCAGCTCACTGAGCCGGGACGGGCATGAAAAACTGTTTTTT. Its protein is CASSLSRDGHEKLFF.

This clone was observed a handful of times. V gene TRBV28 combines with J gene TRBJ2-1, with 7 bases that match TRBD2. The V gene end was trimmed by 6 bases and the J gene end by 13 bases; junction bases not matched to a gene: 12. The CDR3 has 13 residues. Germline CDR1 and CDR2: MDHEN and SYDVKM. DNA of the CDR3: TGTGCCAGCAGCACTATCGCCGGGACTACACAGTTCTTC. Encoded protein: CASSTIAGTTQFF. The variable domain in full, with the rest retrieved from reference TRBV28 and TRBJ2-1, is DVKVTQSSRYLVKRTGEKVFLECVQDMDHENMFWYRQDPGLGLRLIYFSYDVKMKEKGDIPEGYSVSREKKERFSLILESASTNQTSMYLCASSTIAGTTQFFGPGTRLTVL.

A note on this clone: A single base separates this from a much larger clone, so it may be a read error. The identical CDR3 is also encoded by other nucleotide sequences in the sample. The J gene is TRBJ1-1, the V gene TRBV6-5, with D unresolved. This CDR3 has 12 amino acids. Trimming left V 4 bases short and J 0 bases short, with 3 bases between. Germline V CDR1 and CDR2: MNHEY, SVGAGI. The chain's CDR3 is CASSLVNTEAFF. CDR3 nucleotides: TGTGCCAGCAGTTTGGTGAACACTGAAGCTTTCTTT.

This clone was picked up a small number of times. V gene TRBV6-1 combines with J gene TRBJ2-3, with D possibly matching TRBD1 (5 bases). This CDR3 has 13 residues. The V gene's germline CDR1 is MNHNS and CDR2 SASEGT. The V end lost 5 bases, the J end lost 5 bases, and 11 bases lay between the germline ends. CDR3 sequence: CASSQYRGDTQYF. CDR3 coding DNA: TGTGCCAGCAGTCAATATAGGGGAGATACGCAGTATTTT.

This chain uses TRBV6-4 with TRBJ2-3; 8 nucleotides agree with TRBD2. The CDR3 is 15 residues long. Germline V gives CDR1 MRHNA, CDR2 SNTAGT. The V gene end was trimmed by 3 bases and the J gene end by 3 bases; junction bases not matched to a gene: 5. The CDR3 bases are TGTGCCAGCAGTGAAGCGGGAGATTGGACAGATACGCAGTATTTT. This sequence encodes CASSEAGDWTDTQYF.

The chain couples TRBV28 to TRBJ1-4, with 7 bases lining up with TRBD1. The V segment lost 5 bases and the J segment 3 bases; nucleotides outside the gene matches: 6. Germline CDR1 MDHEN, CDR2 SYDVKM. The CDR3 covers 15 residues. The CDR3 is CASSPGGEANEKLFF. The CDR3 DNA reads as TGTGCCAGCAGTCCAGGGGGTGAGGCTAATGAAAAACTGTTTTTT.

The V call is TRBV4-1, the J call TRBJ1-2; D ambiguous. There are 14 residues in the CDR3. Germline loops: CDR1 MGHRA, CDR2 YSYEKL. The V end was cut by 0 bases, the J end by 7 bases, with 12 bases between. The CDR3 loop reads CASSQDLGFGGYTF. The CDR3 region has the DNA TGCGCCAGCAGCCAAGATTTGGGGTTTGGTGGCTACACCTTC.

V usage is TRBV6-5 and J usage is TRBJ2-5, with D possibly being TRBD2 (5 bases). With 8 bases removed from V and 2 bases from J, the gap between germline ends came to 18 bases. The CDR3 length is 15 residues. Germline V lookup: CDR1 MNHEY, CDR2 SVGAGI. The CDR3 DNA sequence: TGTGCCAGCTCGCGATCCGGGCTAGCACAAGAGACCCAGTACTTC. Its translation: CASSRSGLAQETQYF.

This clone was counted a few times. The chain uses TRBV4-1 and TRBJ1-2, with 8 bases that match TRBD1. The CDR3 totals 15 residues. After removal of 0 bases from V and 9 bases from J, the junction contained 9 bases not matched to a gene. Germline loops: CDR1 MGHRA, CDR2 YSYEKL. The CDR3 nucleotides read TGCGCCAGCAGCCAAGACCCGGAGACAGGGGTGAGCTACACCTTC. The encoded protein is CASSQDPETGVSYTF.

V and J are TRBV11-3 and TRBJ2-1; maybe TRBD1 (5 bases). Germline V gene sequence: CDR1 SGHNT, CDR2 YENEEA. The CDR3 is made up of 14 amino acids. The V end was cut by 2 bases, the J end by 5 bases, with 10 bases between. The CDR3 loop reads CASSLTQGNNEQFF. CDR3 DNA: TGTGCCAGCAGCTTAACTCAGGGAAACAATGAGCAGTTCTTC.

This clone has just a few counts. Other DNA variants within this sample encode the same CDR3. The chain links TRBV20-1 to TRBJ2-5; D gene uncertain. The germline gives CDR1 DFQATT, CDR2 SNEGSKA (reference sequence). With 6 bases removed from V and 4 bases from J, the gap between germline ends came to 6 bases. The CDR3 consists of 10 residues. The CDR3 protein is CSANRETQYF. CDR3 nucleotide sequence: TGCAGTGCCAATAGAGAGACCCAGTACTTC.

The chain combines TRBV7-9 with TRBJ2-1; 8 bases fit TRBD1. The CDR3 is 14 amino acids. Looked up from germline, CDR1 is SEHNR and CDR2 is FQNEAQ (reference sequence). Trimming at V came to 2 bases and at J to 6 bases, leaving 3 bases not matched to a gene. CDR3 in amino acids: CASSLLDRANEQFF. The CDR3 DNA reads TGTGCCAGCAGCTTATTGGACAGGGCCAATGAGCAGTTCTTC.

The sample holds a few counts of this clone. CDR3: CASRNPKTGEETQYF. The CDR3 DNA follows: TGTGCCAGTAGGAACCCCAAAACGGGGGAAGAGACCCAGTACTTC. The chain couples TRBV19 to TRBJ2-5; tentatively, D is TRBD2 (6 bases). Germline-derived CDR1 and CDR2 are LNHDA and SQIVND (reference sequence). CDR3 length: 15 amino acids. Between the trimmed V and J ends, which lost 6 bases and 3 bases, there was a span of 17 bases.

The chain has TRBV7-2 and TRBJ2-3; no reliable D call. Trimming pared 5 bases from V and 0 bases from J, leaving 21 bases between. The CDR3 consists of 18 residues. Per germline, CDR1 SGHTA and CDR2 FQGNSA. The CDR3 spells CASSPKEAWRPSTDTQYF. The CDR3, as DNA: TGTGCCAGCAGCCCAAAAGAAGCATGGCGGCCTAGCACAGATACGCAGTATTTT.

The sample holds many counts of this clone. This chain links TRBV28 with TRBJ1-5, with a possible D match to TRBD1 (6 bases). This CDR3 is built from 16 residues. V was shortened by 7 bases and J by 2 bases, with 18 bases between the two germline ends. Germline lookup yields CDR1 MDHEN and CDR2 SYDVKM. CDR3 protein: CASTQGTLGGNQPQHF. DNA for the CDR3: TGTGCCAGCACACAGGGAACCCTTGGGGGCAATCAGCCCCAGCATTTT.

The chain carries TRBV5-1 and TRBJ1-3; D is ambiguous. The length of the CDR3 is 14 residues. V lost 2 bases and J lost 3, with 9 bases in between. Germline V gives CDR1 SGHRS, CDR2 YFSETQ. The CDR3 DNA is TGCGCCAGCAGCTTAGTGGGTAATGGAAACACCATATATTTT. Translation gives CASSLVGNGNTIYF.

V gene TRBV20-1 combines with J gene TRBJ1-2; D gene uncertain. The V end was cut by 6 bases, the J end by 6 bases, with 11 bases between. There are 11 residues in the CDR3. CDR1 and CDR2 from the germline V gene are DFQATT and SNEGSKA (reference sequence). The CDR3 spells CSASLDDGYTF. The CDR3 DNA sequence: TGCAGTGCCTCCCTGGACGATGGCTACACCTTC.

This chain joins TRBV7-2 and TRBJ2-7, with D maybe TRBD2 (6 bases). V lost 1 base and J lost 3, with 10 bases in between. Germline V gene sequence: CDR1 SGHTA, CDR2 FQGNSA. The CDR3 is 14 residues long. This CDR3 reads CASSLDPGVYEQYF. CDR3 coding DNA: TGTGCCAGCAGCTTAGATCCGGGAGTCTACGAGCAGTACTTC. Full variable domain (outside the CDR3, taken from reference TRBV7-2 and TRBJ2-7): GAGVSQSPSNKVTEKGKDVELRCDPISGHTALYWYRQSLGQGLEFLIYFQGNSAPDKSGLPSDRFSAERTGGSVSTLTIQRTQQEDSAVYLCASSLDPGVYEQYFGPGTRLTVT.

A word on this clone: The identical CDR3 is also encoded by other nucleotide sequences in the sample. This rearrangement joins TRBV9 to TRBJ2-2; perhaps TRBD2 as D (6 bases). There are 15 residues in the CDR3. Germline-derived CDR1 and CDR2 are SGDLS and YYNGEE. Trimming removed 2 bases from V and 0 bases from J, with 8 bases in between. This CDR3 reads CASSVGGANTGELFF. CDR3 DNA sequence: TGTGCCAGCAGCGTGGGCGGGGCGAACACCGGGGAGCTGTTTTTT.

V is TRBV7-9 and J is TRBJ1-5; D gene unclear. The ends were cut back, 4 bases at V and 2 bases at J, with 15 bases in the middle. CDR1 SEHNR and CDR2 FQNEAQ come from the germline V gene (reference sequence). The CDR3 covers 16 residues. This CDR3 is CASSYTAGDGNQPQHF. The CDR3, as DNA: TGTGCCAGCAGCTACACAGCAGGTGATGGCAATCAGCCCCAGCATTTT.

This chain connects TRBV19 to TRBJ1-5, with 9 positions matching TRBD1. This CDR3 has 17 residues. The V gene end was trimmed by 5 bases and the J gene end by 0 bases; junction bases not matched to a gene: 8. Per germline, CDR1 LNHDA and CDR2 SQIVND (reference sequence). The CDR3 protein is CASSLDHRGHSNQPQHF. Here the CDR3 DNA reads TGTGCCAGTAGTCTCGACCACAGGGGGCATAGCAATCAGCCCCAGCATTTT. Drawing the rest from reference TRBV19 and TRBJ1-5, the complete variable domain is DGGITQSPKYLFRKEGQNVTLSCEQNLNHDAMYWYRQDPGQGLRLIYYSQIVNDFQKGDIAEGYSVSREKKESFPLTVTSAQKNPTAFYLCASSLDHRGHSNQPQHFGDGTRLSIL.